This TCR beta chain was obtained from a study of OX40 agonist ivuxolimab in advanced cancers. Study results and limitations: Among T cells, CD8+ cells averaged more expanded clones than CD4+ cells. Both blood CD4+ and CD8+ T cells showed clonal growth by week 6 at 0.1 to 3.0 mg/kg.

This clone was counted a single time. Its antigen is not known. This CDR3 comprises 14 residues. The V gene's germline CDR1 is SEHNR and CDR2 FQNEAQ (reference sequence). Trimming shortened V by 5 bases and J by 4 bases, and 13 bases separated the two germline ends. The method was immunoSEQ multiplex PCR; TCRdb's version includes in-frame clones alone and lacks a portion of them. This repertoire shows some 74,000 clones, approximately 94% found once; its top ten account for roughly a tenth. Source: CD4+ or CD8+ T cells sorted from blood, taken in a trial of the OX40 agonist ivuxolimab. This clonotype was sampled from an adult with an advanced solid tumor such as melanoma, head and neck, liver or kidney cancer. This chain connects TRBV7-9 to TRBJ2-3; D gene uncertain. The CDR3 spells CASSPRIAPDTQYF. The CDR3 nucleotides read TGTGCCAGCAGCCCGCGAATAGCCCCAGATACGCAGTATTTT.